This is a list of T cell receptor beta chains from one sample in a study of T cell responses to AZD1222 COVID-19 vaccine. The protocol was immunoSEQ multiplex PCR, while the TCRdb copy is restricted to in-frame clones and leaves out a portion. This table has roughly 200,000 clones, roughly 93% appearing once. Sequencing was performed on peripheral blood, taken 28 days after the second dose of the MenACWY control vaccine. These receptors were taken from an adult who received the MenACWY meningococcal vaccine as a control. Both conserved end residues are part of each CDR3. A D gene is named only where the DNA matches it firmly. Clone sizes are given selectively: once, few, many, or a class where the clone is expanded.

CDR3 length	V gene	J gene	D gene	clone size	CDR3 DNA	CDR3 protein
14	TRBV7-2	TRBJ2-2	NA	NA	TGTGCCAGCAGCGCCCTTTTAGCAGCCGGGGAGCTGTTTTTT	CASSALLAAGELFF
13	TRBV11-2	TRBJ2-1	NA	NA	TGTGCCAGCAGCTTAGAGAGACAATATGAGCAGTTCTTC	CASSLERQYEQFF
16	TRBV5-5	TRBJ2-7	TRBD2	NA	TGTGCCAGCAGCTTGTCTTGGCGGGGGGGCTCCTACGAGCAGTACTTC	CASSLSWRGGSYEQYF
12	TRBV24-1	TRBJ2-3	NA	once	TGTGCCACCAGTGACCGCACAGATACGCAGTATTTT	CATSDRTDTQYF
16	TRBV19	TRBJ1-6	NA	once	TGTGCCAGTAGTTCAGGGCGGCAGGGAAATAATTCACCCCTCCACTTT	CASSSGRQGNNSPLHF
14	TRBV5-8	TRBJ2-7	TRBD1	NA	TGTGCCAGCAGGAACCCGGGACAGGGCTACGAGCAGTACTTC	CASRNPGQGYEQYF
16	TRBV27	TRBJ2-3	TRBD1	NA	TGTGCCAGCAGTTTCGGACAGGGTAGAGGCACAGATACGCAGTATTTT	CASSFGQGRGTDTQYF
13	TRBV29-1	TRBJ1-4	NA	NA	TGCAGCGTTGAAGCCGGGAATAATGAAAAACTGTTTTTT	CSVEAGNNEKLFF
13	TRBV3-1/TRBV3-2	TRBJ1-5	NA	NA	TGTGCCAGCAGCCAAGTGGTAGATCAGCCCCAGCATTTT	CASSQVVDQPQHF
15	TRBV15	TRBJ1-2	NA	NA	TGTGCCACCAGCACCAAAGACGGGGCCCTCTATGGCTACACCTTC	CATSTKDGALYGYTF
14	TRBV3-1/TRBV3-2	TRBJ2-7	NA	once	TGTGCCAGCAGCCACCGCAGGAGCGCCTACGAGCAGTACTTC	CASSHRRSAYEQYF
15	TRBV29-1	TRBJ2-7	TRBD1	NA	TGCAGCGTTGAAGACCTAAGACAGGGGGGCTACGAGCAGTACTTC	CSVEDLRQGGYEQYF
16	TRBV29-1	TRBJ1-4	NA	NA	TGCAGCGTGATCGCGAGTCCCTTCGTCGGCGGTGAAAAACTGTTTTTT	CSVIASPFVGGEKLFF
15	TRBV11-2	TRBJ1-4	NA	NA	TGTGCCAGCAGCTGGGGGTCGGCAGCCACTGAAAAACTGTTTTTT	CASSWGSAATEKLFF
15	TRBV7-2	TRBJ2-7	NA	NA	TGTGCCAGCAGCGCCCGGGGGAATTATTTTTACGAGCAGTACTTC	CASSARGNYFYEQYF
14	TRBV6-2/TRBV6-3	TRBJ2-1	TRBD2	NA	TGTGCCAGCAGTTTCCGGGGGGAGTACAATGAGCAGTTCTTC	CASSFRGEYNEQFF
14	TRBV6-2/TRBV6-3	TRBJ2-1	TRBD2	NA	TGTGCCAGCAGCCCGACTAGCGGGGGTTATGAGCAGTTCTTC	CASSPTSGGYEQFF
15	TRBV25-1	TRBJ2-4	NA	NA	TGTGCCAGCAGTCAGACTGGTATCGTCAAAAACATTCAGTACTTC	CASSQTGIVKNIQYF
11	TRBV6-5	TRBJ1-1	NA	NA	TGTGCCAGCATAGGAGACACTGAAGCTTTCTTT	CASIGDTEAFF
15	TRBV6-5	TRBJ1-2	NA	NA	TGTGCCAGCAGTTACTCGTTTCAGGGTCCTTATGGCTACACCTTC	CASSYSFQGPYGYTF
13	TRBV30	TRBJ2-7	NA	NA	TGTGCCTGGAGCGTACCGGGACGCTACGAGCAGTACTTC	CAWSVPGRYEQYF
13	TRBV2	TRBJ2-1	NA	NA	TGTGCCAGCACTGAGTTTCTAGGCAATGAGCAGTTCTTC	CASTEFLGNEQFF
14	TRBV5-1	TRBJ2-1	TRBD2	NA	TGCGCCAGCAGCTCGGGACTAGGGGTAAATGAGCAGTTCTTC	CASSSGLGVNEQFF
13	TRBV5-6	TRBJ1-2	NA	NA	TGTGCCAGCGGTACGACACTTAACTATGGCTACACCTTC	CASGTTLNYGYTF
17	TRBV18	TRBJ1-4	TRBD1	NA	TGTGCCAGCTCACCACCGTCGGGACAGGGGGCACAGGAAAAACTGTTTTTT	CASSPPSGQGAQEKLFF
13	TRBV5-1	TRBJ2-2	NA	NA	TGCGCCAGCAGCTTGGTTGGTACCGGGGAGCTGTTTTTT	CASSLVGTGELFF
14	TRBV7-9	TRBJ1-2	NA	NA	TGTGCCAGCAGCTTAGGTCCCAGGGATGCAGGCTACACCTTC	CASSLGPRDAGYTF
16	TRBV9	TRBJ2-6	NA	once	TGTGCCAGACTCACAGGGGGGGACTCTGGGGCCAACGTCCTGACTTTC	CARLTGGDSGANVLTF
17	TRBV13	TRBJ2-1	TRBD2	few	TGTGCCAGCAGCTCCACTAGCGGGGGCCGACTGGTCAATGAGCAGTTCTTC	CASSSTSGGRLVNEQFF
16	TRBV6-2/TRBV6-3	TRBJ2-2	NA	NA	TGTGCCAGCAGTTACTACGCGGCTGCGGCCACCGGGGAGCTGTTTTTT	CASSYYAAAATGELFF
12	TRBV18	TRBJ1-2	NA	NA	TGTGCCAGCTCACCACCAGACGGTGGCTACACCTTC	CASSPPDGGYTF
19	TRBV9	TRBJ2-1	NA	NA	TGTGCCAGCAGCAGGGAGGGGGGAAGAACGACTCTCTCCTACAATGAGCAGTTCTTC	CASSREGGRTTLSYNEQFF
15	TRBV6-5	TRBJ2-3	TRBD2	NA	TGTGCCAGCAGTTCCCTTGCTAGCGGGGCAGATACGCAGTATTTT	CASSSLASGADTQYF
15	TRBV28	TRBJ1-2	TRBD1	NA	TGTGCCAGCAGTTCCCCCGGACAGGGGGCACGGGGCTACACCTTC	CASSSPGQGARGYTF
13	TRBV30	TRBJ1-6	NA	NA	TGTGCCTGGGTCAGTCAGAGTAATTCACCCCTCCACTTT	CAWVSQSNSPLHF
12	TRBV6-2/TRBV6-3	TRBJ1-2	NA	NA	TGTGCCAGCAGTGCGGACCTCCTCGGCTACACCTTC	CASSADLLGYTF
19	TRBV20-1	TRBJ2-3	TRBD2	once	TGCAGTGCTAGTAGTGGCGGGGGGGTCCCGCTAGCTAGCACAGATACGCAGTATTTT	CSASSGGGVPLASTDTQYF
16	TRBV4-3	TRBJ1-2	NA	NA	TGCGCCAGCAGCCAAGCCGGGACACAAGCTAACTATGGCTACACCTTC	CASSQAGTQANYGYTF
17	TRBV5-4	TRBJ2-2	TRBD2	few	TGTGCCAGCAGCTTGGCACCGGGACTAGCGGGGCCCGGGGAGCTGTTTTTT	CASSLAPGLAGPGELFF
12	TRBV3-1/TRBV3-2	TRBJ2-3	NA	NA	TGTGCCAGCAGCCTCTCAGAGGATACGCAGTATTTT	CASSLSEDTQYF
15	TRBV4-3	TRBJ1-2	NA	NA	TGCGCCAGCAGCCAATTCCCGGGTGCTAACTATGGCTACACCTTC	CASSQFPGANYGYTF
13	TRBV28	TRBJ1-2	NA	NA	TGTGCCAGCAGTGACCGGGGCCCGTATGGCTACACCTTC	CASSDRGPYGYTF
15	TRBV9	TRBJ1-6	NA	few	TGTGCCAGCAGCGCAGTAGGTAGGGGAGCGTCACCCCTCCACTTT	CASSAVGRGASPLHF
15	TRBV5-1	TRBJ2-7	TRBD1	NA	TGCGCCAGCAGGTTACGAGGAGACAGGGTCAACGAGCAGTACTTC	CASRLRGDRVNEQYF
15	TRBV6-2/TRBV6-3	TRBJ1-3	TRBD1	NA	TGTGCCAGCACCCCGACAGGGAGCTCTGGAAACACCATATATTTT	CASTPTGSSGNTIYF
18	TRBV9	TRBJ2-3	TRBD2	NA	TGTGCCAGCAGCACACAATGGAAGCGGGGGCAAACCACAGATACGCAGTATTTT	CASSTQWKRGQTTDTQYF
15	TRBV5-5	TRBJ2-7	TRBD1	NA	TGTGCCAGCAGAAGTAAGGACAGGGCGGCCTACGAGCAGTACTTC	CASRSKDRAAYEQYF
12	TRBV6-5	TRBJ2-1	NA	NA	TGTGCCAGCAGAAGGGGTTACAATGAGCAGTTCTTC	CASRRGYNEQFF
14	TRBV28	TRBJ1-3	NA	NA	TGTGCCAGCAGCCCGGGGGGGCCCGGAAACACCATATATTTT	CASSPGGPGNTIYF
14	TRBV5-1	TRBJ2-1	TRBD1	NA	TGCGCCAGCAGCTCGCAGGACAGGGGGGATGAGCAGTTCTTC	CASSSQDRGDEQFF
16	TRBV27	TRBJ2-7	TRBD2	NA	TGTGCCAGCAGTTTATCCATAGCGGGGGGCACCTACGAGCAGTACTTC	CASSLSIAGGTYEQYF
13	TRBV7-8	TRBJ1-6	NA	NA	TGTGCCAGCAGCTTAGCTCTTAATTCACCCCTCCACTTT	CASSLALNSPLHF
14	TRBV5-1	TRBJ2-2	TRBD1	NA	TGCGCCAGCAGCTGGGACAGGGGGACCGGGGAGCTGTTTTTT	CASSWDRGTGELFF
13	TRBV3-1/TRBV3-2	TRBJ2-7	NA	NA	TGTGCCAGCAGCCAAGATGGGGGATACGAGCAGTACTTC	CASSQDGGYEQYF
15	TRBV18	TRBJ1-1	TRBD1	few	TGTGCCAGCTCACCTGGAATTCCGGCAGGGGGATGGGCTTTCTTT	CASSPGIPAGGWAFF
15	TRBV18	TRBJ1-5	NA	few	TGTGCCAGCTCACCCCTGGGCAGGGGCAATCAGCCCCAGCATTTT	CASSPLGRGNQPQHF
14	TRBV2	TRBJ1-5	TRBD1	NA	TGTGCCAGCAGTGGACAGGGGTTACGTCAGCCCCAGCATTTT	CASSGQGLRQPQHF